This T cell receptor beta chain was sequenced for a study of identical twins. One entry per CDR3 protein results from TCRdb running MiXCR on the 5' RACE reads. The table includes approximately 700,000 distinct CDR3 sequences, about 18% detected once. This clonotype was picked up one time. Germline CDR1 MNHEY, CDR2 SMNVEV (reference sequence). This CDR3 has 14 amino acids. V dropped 2 bases and J dropped 2 bases, with 8 bases sitting between them. All donors were healthy Caucasians. The data were also submitted as part of a second study, on T cells expressing NK-cell markers.

The V call is TRBV27, the J call TRBJ2-3; the D is unclear. This TCR derives from a woman between 18 and 29 years old in good health. Sequencing was done on a sample of PBMCs. The CDR3 nucleotides are TGTGCCAGCAGTTTAACCGAGCTCACAGATACGCAGTATTTT. Translating it yields CASSLTELTDTQYF.